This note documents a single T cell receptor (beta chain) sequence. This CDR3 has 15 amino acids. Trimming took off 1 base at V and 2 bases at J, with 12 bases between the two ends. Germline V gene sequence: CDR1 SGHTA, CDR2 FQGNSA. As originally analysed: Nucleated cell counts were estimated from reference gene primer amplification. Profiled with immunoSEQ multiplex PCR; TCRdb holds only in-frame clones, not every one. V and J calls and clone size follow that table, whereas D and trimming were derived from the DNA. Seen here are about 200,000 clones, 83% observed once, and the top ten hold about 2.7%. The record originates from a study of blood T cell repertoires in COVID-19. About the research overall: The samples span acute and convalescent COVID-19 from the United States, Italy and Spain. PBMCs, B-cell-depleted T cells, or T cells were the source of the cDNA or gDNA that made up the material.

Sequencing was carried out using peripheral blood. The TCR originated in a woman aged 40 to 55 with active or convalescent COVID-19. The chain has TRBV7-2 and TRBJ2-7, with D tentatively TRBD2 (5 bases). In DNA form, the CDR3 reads TGTGCCAGCAGCTTAGAGAGTACGGGGACCTACGAGCAGTACTTC. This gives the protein CASSLESTGTYEQYF.